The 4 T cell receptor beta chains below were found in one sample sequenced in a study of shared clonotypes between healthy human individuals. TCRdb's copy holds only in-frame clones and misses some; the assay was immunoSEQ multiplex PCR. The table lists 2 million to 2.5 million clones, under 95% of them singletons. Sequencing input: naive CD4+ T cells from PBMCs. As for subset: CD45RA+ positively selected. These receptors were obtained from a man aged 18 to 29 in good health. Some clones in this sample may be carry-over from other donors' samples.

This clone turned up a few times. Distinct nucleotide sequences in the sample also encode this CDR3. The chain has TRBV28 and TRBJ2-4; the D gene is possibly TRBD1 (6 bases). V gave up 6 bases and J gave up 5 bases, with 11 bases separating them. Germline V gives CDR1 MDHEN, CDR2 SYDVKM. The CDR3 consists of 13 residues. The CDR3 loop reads CASSLSGENIQYF. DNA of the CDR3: TGTGCCAGCAGCCTGTCAGGGGAAAACATTCAGTACTTC.

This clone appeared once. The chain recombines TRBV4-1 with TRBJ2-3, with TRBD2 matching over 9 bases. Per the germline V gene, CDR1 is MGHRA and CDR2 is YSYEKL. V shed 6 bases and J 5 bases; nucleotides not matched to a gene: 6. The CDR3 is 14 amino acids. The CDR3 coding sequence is TGCGCCAGCAGACAGGCGGGAGGGGTAGATACGCAGTATTTT. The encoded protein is CASRQAGGVDTQYF.

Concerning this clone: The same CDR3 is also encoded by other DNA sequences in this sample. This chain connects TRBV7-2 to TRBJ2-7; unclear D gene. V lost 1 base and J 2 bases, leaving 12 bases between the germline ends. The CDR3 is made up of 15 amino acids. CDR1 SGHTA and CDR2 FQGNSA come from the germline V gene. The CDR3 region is CASSLGSGGAYEQYF. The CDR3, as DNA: TGTGCCAGCAGCTTAGGATCTGGCGGAGCCTACGAGCAGTACTTC. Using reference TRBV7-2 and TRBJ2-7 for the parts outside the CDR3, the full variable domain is GAGVSQSPSNKVTEKGKDVELRCDPISGHTALYWYRQSLGQGLEFLIYFQGNSAPDKSGLPSDRFSAERTGGSVSTLTIQRTQQEDSAVYLCASSLGSGGAYEQYFGPGTRLTVT.

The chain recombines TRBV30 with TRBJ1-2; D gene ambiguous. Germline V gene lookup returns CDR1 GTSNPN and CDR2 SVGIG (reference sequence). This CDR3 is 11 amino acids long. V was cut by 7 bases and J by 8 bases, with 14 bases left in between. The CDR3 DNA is TGTGCCTCGGATGGGGAGGGCGGCTACACCTTC. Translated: CASDGEGGYTF.